The 11 T cell receptor beta chains below all came from one sample that was sequenced in a study of CD4 T cells in relation to SARS-CoV-2 and coronaviruses. CD4+ T cells from unexposed donors were obtained before the COVID-19 pandemic (2011-2018). CD4+ T cells were isolated from the cells after nine to eleven days of culture. Antigens for these TCRs are unknown. The method was immunoSEQ multiplex PCR; TCRdb's version includes in-frame clones alone and lacks a portion of them. The sample holds 15,000 to 20,000 clones, over 60% seen once. The sample comprised CD4+ T cells from PBMCs, cultured in vitro. Receptors originate from a human donor in good health.

V and J are TRBV21-1 and TRBJ1-5. TRBV21-1 is a pseudogene segment. CDR3 length: 15 residues. DNA for the CDR3: TGTGCCAGCACCCCGAGTACAGGAGGAAATCAGCCCCAGCATTTT. This sequence encodes CASTPSTGGNQPQHF.

This clone was recorded a few times. The V call is TRBV2, the J call TRBJ1-2; maybe TRBD1 (5 bases). V was clipped by 6 bases and J by 3 bases, with 11 bases between them. Germline CDR1 SNHLY, CDR2 FYNNEI. This CDR3 has 13 residues. The CDR3 nucleotides read TGTGCCAGCAGCACTGACAGTGACTATGGCTACACCTTC. Amino acid sequence: CASSTDSDYGYTF.

The chain recombines TRBV28 with TRBJ2-7; 7 bases match TRBD1. V shed 3 bases and J 1 base; nucleotides not matched to a gene: 0. Germline V lookup: CDR1 MDHEN, CDR2 SYDVKM. There are 13 residues in the CDR3. The CDR3 DNA reads as TGTGCCAGCAGTTTGGGACAGTCCTACGAGCAGTACTTC. It codes for CASSLGQSYEQYF.

This chain connects TRBV30 to TRBJ2-3, with a weak D call TRBD2 (6 bases). The CDR3 runs to 14 residues. The germline gives CDR1 GTSNPN, CDR2 SVGIG (reference sequence). Deletions cut 0 bases from V and 9 bases from J, with 16 bases between. In nucleotides, the CDR3 is TGTGCCTGGAGTGTAGGGCCGGGAGATAAGACGCAGTATTTT. Translated, it gives CAWSVGPGDKTQYF. The full variable domain, in which reference TRBV30 and TRBJ2-3 provide the parts outside the CDR3, is SQTIHQWPATLVQPVGSPLSLECTVEGTSNPNLYWYRQAAGRGLQLLFYSVGIGQISSEVPQNLSASRPQDRQFILSSKKLLLSDSGFYLCAWSVGPGDKTQYFGPGTRLTVL.

The gene calls are TRBV18 and TRBJ2-3; D gene ambiguous. From germline, CDR1 is KGHSH and CDR2 LQKENI. The CDR3 has 13 residues. Deletions cut 3 bases from V and 1 base from J, with 5 bases between. The CDR3 spells CASSPLGTDTQYF. DNA of the CDR3: TGTGCCAGCTCACCGCTGGGCACAGATACGCAGTATTTT.

This clone was observed a handful of times. The chain links TRBV5-8 to TRBJ2-7, with D possibly being TRBD2 (6 bases). The germline V gene has CDR1 SGHTS and CDR2 YDEGEE. The CDR3 consists of 14 residues. Trimming left V 0 bases short and J 7 bases short, with 14 bases between. The CDR3 loop reads CASSLAGGVGEQYF. In nucleotides, the CDR3 is TGTGCCAGCAGCTTGGCAGGAGGGGTGGGGGAGCAGTACTTC.

V usage is TRBV6-4 and J usage is TRBJ2-1; 9 bases are shared with TRBD2. The V segment lost 2 bases and the J segment 5 bases; nucleotides outside the gene matches: 4. The length of the CDR3 is 15 residues. Per the germline V gene, CDR1 is MRHNA and CDR2 is SNTAGT. CDR3 loop: CASSDAAGGHNEQFF. The DNA of the CDR3 is TGTGCCAGCAGTGACGCAGCGGGAGGCCACAATGAGCAGTTCTTC.

A single count supports this clone. CDR3 region: CASSFRQGPRWQPQHF. DNA for the CDR3: TGTGCCAGCAGTTTTCGGCAGGGGCCTCGCTGGCAGCCCCAGCATTTT. The chain has TRBV28 and TRBJ1-5, with D perhaps matching TRBD1 (6 bases). The V end lost 3 bases, the J end lost 7 bases, and 19 bases lay between the germline ends. Germline V CDR1 and CDR2: MDHEN, SYDVKM. This CDR3 region has 16 residues.

The genes are TRBV9 and TRBJ2-7; possibly TRBD2 for D (5 bases). Germline CDR1 is SGDLS and CDR2 is YYNGEE. V gave up 0 bases and J gave up 0 bases, with 10 bases separating them. The CDR3 has 15 amino acids. CDR3 sequence reads: CASSVGADPSYEQYF. CDR3 bases: TGTGCCAGCAGCGTAGGAGCGGATCCCTCCTACGAGCAGTACTTC.

The chain couples TRBV6-6 to TRBJ2-2; TRBD1 matches at 11 bases. The length of the CDR3 is 15 residues. Trimming took 2 bases from V and 4 from J; bases not matched to a gene: 0. From germline, CDR1 is MNHNY and CDR2 SVGAGI (reference sequence). CDR3 region: CASSYGTGGTGELFF. The CDR3 nucleotides are TGTGCCAGCAGTTACGGGACAGGGGGCACCGGGGAGCTGTTTTTT.

Note on this clone: This CDR3 is also generated by other DNA sequences in the sample. The V and J genes are TRBV12-3 or TRBV12-4 and TRBJ1-5, with D uncertain. Between the trimmed V and J ends, which lost 4 bases and 4 bases, there was a span of 8 bases. The CDR3 loop spans 13 amino acids. The CDR3 DNA is TGTGCCAGCAGTTCCCAAGGGAATCAGCCCCAGCATTTT. Protein product: CASSSQGNQPQHF.